This T cell receptor (beta chain) was observed in a study of cytomegalovirus exposure and HLA in healthy donors. Regarding the study as a whole: The study reported that TCR beta sequences accurately predicted HLA-A and HLA-B alleles in most subjects. Later on, an analysis found that several of the most significant clusters appeared to be linked to common viral pathogens, which included parvovirus B19. Being productive about 87% or about 30% of the time was typical of most TCR beta V segments in an earlier analysis.

The PCR made use of 60 Vbeta and 13 Jbeta primers. Sequenced by immunoSEQ multiplex PCR; TCRdb stores in-frame clones only, minus some. The sample gives more than 90,000 clones, 70% to 80% of which show up once; under 0.75% is in the top ten. The donors gave bone marrow, and they were healthy. With regard to this clone: Its antigen remains unidentified.

The sample was PBMCs. This TCR was recovered from a man aged 25-45 years in good health and CMV-seronegative.

The CDR3 region is CASSTQGNNEQFF. The CDR3 nucleotides are TGCGCCAGCAGCACACAGGGGAACAATGAGCAGTTCTTC. The chain links TRBV5-1 to TRBJ2-1; 7 nucleotides align to TRBD1. The V and J ends lost 4 bases and 5 bases, in that order; junction bases with no gene match: 3. The CDR3 sequence is 13 residues long. From germline, CDR1 is SGHRS and CDR2 YFSETQ.